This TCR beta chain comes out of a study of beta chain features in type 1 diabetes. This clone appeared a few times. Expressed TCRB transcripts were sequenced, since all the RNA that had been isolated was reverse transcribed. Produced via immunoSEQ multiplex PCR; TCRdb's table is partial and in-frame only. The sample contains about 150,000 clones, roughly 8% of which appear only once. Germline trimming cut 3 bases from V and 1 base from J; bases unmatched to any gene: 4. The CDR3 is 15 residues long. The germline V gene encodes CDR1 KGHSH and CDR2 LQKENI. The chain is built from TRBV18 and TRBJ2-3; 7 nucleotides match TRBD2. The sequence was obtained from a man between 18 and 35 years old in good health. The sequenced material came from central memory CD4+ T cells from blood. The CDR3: CASSPGLEGTDTQYF. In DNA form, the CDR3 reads TGTGCCAGCTCACCCGGACTAGAAGGCACAGATACGCAGTATTTT.